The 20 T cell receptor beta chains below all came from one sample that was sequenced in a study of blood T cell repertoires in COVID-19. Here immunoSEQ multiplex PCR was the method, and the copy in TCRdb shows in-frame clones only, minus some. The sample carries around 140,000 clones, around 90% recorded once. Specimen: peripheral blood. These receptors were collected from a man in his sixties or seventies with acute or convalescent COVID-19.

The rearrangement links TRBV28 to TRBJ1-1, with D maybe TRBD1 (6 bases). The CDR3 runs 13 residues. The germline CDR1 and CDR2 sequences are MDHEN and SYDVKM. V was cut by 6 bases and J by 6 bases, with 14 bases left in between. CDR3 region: CASRRGGTPEAFF. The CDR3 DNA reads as TGTGCCAGCAGAAGAGGGGGAACTCCTGAAGCTTTCTTT.

CDR3 sequence: CASSSAGSLYEKLFF. CDR3 nucleotide sequence: TGTGCCAGCAGTTCAGCAGGCAGCCTCTATGAAAAACTGTTTTTT. The chain employs TRBV27 and TRBJ1-4; D is undetermined. This CDR3 is 15 amino acids long. The V gene lost 4 bases and the J gene lost 6 bases, with 15 bases spanning the gap. Germline lookup yields CDR1 MNHEY and CDR2 SMNVEV (reference sequence).

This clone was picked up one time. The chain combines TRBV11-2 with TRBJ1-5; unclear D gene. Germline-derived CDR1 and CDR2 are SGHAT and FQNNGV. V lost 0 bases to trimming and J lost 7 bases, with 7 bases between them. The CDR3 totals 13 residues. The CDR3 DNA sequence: TGTGCCAGCAGCTTAGATCGGGGACAGCCCCAGCATTTT. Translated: CASSLDRGQPQHF.

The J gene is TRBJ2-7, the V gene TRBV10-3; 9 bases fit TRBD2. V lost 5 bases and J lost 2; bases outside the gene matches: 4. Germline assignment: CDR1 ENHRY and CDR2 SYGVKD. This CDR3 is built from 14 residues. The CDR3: CAISLAGVTYEQYF. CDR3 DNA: TGTGCCATCAGTTTAGCGGGGGTTACCTACGAGCAGTACTTC.

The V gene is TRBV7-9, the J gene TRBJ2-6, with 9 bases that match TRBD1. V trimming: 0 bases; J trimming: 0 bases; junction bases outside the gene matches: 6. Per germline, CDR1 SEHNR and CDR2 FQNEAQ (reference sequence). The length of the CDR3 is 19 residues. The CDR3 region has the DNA TGTGCCAGCAGCTTAGCACCGGGACAGGGTCGCTCTGGGGCCAACGTCCTGACTTTC. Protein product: CASSLAPGQGRSGANVLTF.

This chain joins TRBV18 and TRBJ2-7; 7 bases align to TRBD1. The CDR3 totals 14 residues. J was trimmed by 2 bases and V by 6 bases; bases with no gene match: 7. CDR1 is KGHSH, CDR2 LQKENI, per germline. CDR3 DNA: TGTGCCAGCTCCCTTGGGACAGAGCCCTACGAGCAGTACTTC. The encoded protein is CASSLGTEPYEQYF.

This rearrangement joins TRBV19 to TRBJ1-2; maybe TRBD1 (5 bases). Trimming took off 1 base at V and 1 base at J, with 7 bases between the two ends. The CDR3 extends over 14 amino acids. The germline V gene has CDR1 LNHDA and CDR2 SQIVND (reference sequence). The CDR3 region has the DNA TGTGCCAGTAGTATAGCCGACAGTAACTATGGCTACACCTTC. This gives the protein CASSIADSNYGYTF.

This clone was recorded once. This CDR3 is CASSPRDRLFVGTEAFF. Here the CDR3 DNA reads TGTGCCAGCAGCCCTAGAGACAGGTTGTTCGTGGGCACTGAAGCTTTCTTT. The chain is built from TRBV7-9 and TRBJ1-1; perhaps TRBD1 as D (6 bases). Germline loops: CDR1 SEHNR, CDR2 FQNEAQ (reference sequence). V was pared by 5 bases and J by 4 bases, with 23 bases between. This CDR3 is built from 17 residues.

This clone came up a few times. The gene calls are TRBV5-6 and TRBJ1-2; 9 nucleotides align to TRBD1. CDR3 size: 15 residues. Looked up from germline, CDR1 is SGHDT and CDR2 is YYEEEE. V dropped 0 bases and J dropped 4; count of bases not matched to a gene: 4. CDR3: CASSLGDRDGYGYTF. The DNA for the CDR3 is TGTGCCAGCAGCTTGGGGGACAGGGATGGCTATGGCTACACCTTC.

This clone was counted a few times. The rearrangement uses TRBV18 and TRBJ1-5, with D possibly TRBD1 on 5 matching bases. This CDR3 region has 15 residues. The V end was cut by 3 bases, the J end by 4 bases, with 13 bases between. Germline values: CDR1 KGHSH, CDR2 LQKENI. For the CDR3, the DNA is TGTGCCAGCTCACCCGGGACCCGGGGGAATCAGCCCCAGCATTTT. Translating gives CASSPGTRGNQPQHF.

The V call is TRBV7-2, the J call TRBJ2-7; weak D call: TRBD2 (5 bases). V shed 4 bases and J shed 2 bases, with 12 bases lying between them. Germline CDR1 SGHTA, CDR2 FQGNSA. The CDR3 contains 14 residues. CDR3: CASSSSSNTYEQYF. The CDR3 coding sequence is TGTGCCAGCAGCTCATCTAGCAACACCTACGAGCAGTACTTC.

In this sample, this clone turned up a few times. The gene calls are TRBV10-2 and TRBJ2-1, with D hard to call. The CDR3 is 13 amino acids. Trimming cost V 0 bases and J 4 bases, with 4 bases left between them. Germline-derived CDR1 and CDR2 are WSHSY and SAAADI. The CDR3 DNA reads TGCGCCAGCAGTGAGTCCCCGTACAATGAGCAGTTCTTC. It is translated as CASSESPYNEQFF.

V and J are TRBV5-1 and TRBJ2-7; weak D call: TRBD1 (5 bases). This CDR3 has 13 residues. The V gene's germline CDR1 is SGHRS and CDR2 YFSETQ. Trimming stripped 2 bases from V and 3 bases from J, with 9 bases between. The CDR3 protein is CASSLNRFYEQYF. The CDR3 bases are TGCGCCAGCAGCTTAAACAGGTTCTACGAGCAGTACTTC.

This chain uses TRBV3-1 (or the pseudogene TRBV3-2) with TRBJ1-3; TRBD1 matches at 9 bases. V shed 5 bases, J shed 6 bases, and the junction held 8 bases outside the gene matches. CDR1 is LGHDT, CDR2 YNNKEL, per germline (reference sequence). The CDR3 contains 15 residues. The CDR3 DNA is TGTGCCAGCAGCGCCCGGACAGGGGCTTTAAACACCATATATTTT. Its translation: CASSARTGALNTIYF.

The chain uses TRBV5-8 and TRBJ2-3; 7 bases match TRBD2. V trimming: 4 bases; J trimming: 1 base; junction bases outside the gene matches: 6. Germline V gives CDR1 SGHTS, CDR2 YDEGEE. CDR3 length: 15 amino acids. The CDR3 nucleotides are TGTGCCAGCAGCAGGACTAGTTTTCGCACAGATACGCAGTATTTT. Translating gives CASSRTSFRTDTQYF.

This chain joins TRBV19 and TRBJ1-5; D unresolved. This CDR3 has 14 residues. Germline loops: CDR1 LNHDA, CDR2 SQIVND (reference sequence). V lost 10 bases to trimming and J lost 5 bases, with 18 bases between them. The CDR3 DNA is TGTGCCACCTCGTGGTTAGGGAGCGATCAGCCCCAGCATTTT. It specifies CATSWLGSDQPQHF.

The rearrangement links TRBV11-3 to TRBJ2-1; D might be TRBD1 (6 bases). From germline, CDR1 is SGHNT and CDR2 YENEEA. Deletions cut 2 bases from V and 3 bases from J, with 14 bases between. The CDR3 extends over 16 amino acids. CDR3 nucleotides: TGTGCCAGCAGCTTAAATTCAGGGGTTGACTACAATGAGCAGTTCTTC. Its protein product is CASSLNSGVDYNEQFF.

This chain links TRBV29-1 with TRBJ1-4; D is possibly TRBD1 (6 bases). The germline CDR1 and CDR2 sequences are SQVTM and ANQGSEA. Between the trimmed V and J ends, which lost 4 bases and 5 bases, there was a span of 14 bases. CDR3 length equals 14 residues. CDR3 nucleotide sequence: TGCAGCGTTGCGCCACAGGGCGAAAATGAAAAACTGTTTTTT. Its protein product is CSVAPQGENEKLFF.

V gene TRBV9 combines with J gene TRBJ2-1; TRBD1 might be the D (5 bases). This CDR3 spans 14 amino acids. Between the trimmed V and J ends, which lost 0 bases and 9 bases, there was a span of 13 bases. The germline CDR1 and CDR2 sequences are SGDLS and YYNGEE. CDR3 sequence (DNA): TGTGCCAGCAGCGTAGTTGATGCCCAGGGTGAGCAGTTCTTC. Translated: CASSVVDAQGEQFF.

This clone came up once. DNA of the CDR3: TGTGCCAGCAGCTTAGATTCAGGGCCCGGAAACACCATATATTTT. Residues: CASSLDSGPGNTIYF. J is TRBJ1-3 and V is TRBV7-2; perhaps TRBD1 as D (5 bases). V lost 1 base and J 4 bases, leaving 11 bases between the germline ends. Germline loops: CDR1 SGHTA, CDR2 FQGNSA. The CDR3 runs 15 residues. Full variable domain (missing parts from reference TRBV7-2 and TRBJ1-3): GAGVSQSPSNKVTEKGKDVELRCDPISGHTALYWYRQSLGQGLEFLIYFQGNSAPDKSGLPSDRFSAERTGGSVSTLTIQRTQQEDSAVYLCASSLDSGPGNTIYFGEGSWLTVV.